This T cell receptor beta chain comes out of a study of blood T cell repertoires in COVID-19 (dated by TCRdb to 2018 to 2020). The study in broad terms: Samples covering the acute and convalescent phases of COVID-19 were provided by collaborators in the United States, Italy and Spain. The material from the prospective study consisted of cDNA or gDNA derived from T cells, B-cell-depleted T cells, or PBMCs. The dataset comprised deeply sampled blood TCRbeta repertoires from subjects exposed to, actively infected with, or recovered from COVID-19. The repertoires were released in a freely available public database meant as a resource for research on the immune response to SARS-CoV-2. The samples were drawn from two sources: the first 160 participants of the ongoing ImmuneRACE study, and 1,000 to 1,500 subjects contributed by 6 global collaborators. Sample metadata almost always included a de-identified subject ID, COVID-19 status, age in years and sex. HLA class I and class II types, where available, came from metadata supplied by the sample provider rather than from assay-based typing.

Participants in the prospective study were aged 18 to 89 years, lived in over 20 United States geographic areas, and enrolled through a virtual design. Cohort assignment in the prospective study relied on participant-reported clinical history from a screening survey and a study questionnaire. In the prospective study, mobile phlebotomists collected whole blood, serum and a nasopharyngeal or oropharyngeal swab from each participant. Over an approximately two-month period, participants in the prospective study had the option of providing additional blood draws and questionnaires. Before DNA extraction, blood samples from the prospective study were shipped at room temperature or frozen. General study outcomes and caveats: The quantity of clinical and demographic metadata differed by source and by participant and was supplied without curation.

The immunoSEQ Assay, a bias-controlled multiplex PCR, was used to amplify TCRbeta CDR3 regions from genomic DNA. In the paper's pipeline: Within the assay, amplification of reference gene primers was used to estimate how many nucleated cells each sample contained. Sequence reads were collapsed and filtered to measure the absolute abundance of every unique TCRbeta CDR3 rearrangement. For each sample, productive Simpson clonality was calculated as the square root of Simpson's diversity index across productive rearrangements. This is the immuneACCESS table as TCRdb keeps it, with only in-frame sequences that have V and J called. A part of the clones is gone; compared with another copy, unresolved V genes explain less than half, and the rest is unexplained. For V, J and clone size, that table is used; D and trimming come from the DNA. This sample comprises 200,000 or so clones, approximately 88% of them detected only once. The leading ten clones occupy roughly 2.4% of the sample.

Per the germline V gene, KGHDR is the CDR1 and SFDVKD is the CDR2. The CDR3 goes from the cysteine to the phenylalanine over 15 residues. The kept DNA is CDR3 alone, 45 bases in frame from the first base. V loses 4 bases, J loses 2 bases, and the germline ends lie 13 bases apart. Comment on this clone: What this receptor recognizes is not known. Per-base quality was not reported, and no clone a single base away is much larger than it.

The source material was PBMCs or T cells enriched from blood (not recorded which). The sequence derives from a woman in her thirties or forties with acute COVID-19. Rearrangement joined TRBV24-1 to TRBJ2-5; the D segment cannot be called with confidence. The nucleotide sequence reads as follows: TGTGCCACCAGTGAAGCCTCCGGGTCGCAAGAGACCCAGTACTTC. This sequence encodes CATSEASGSQETQYF.